These T cell receptor beta chains were read from a single sample in a study of T cells in Graves' hyperthyroidism and ophthalmopathy. TCRdb re-analysed the multiplex PCR reads in MiXCR, keeping a single row per CDR3 protein. The sample lists hundreds of thousands of distinct CDR3 sequences, approximately 14% seen once, with 10% in the top ten. The sample was blood. All receptors come from a woman younger than 30 with Graves' hyperthyroidism. Both conserved end residues are part of each CDR3. Each record gives: clone size, J gene, V gene, D gene, CDR3 DNA, CDR3 protein. D genes are given only for firm matches. Clone size is shown for a subset of rows, as once, few, many or a class of expanded clone.

>many|TRBJ2-7|TRBV11-2|TRBD2
TGTGCCAGCAGCTTAGAACAGACCGGACTAGGCTACGAGCAGTACTTC
CASSLEQTGLGYEQYF
>many|TRBJ2-5|TRBV5-6|TRBD2
TGTGCCAGCAGCTTCGGACTGACTAGCGGGACTGAGACCCAGTACTTC
CASSFGLTSGTETQYF
>.|TRBJ2-7|TRBV15|.
TGTGCCACCAGCAGGGCCTTAGCAGGGGAAGTTTCCCTACGTGGACTTTACGAGCAGTACTTC
CATSRALAGEVSLRGLYEQYF
>.|TRBJ2-2|TRBV9|TRBD1
TGTGCCAGCAGCGTAGTGGGGCAGGGGGCGAGGACCGGGGAGCTGTTTTTT
CASSVVGQGARTGELFF
>many|TRBJ1-5|TRBV7-9|TRBD1
TGTGCCAGCAGCGGCGACAGGGAGAGGGCTCAGCCCCAGCATTTT
CASSGDRERAQPQHF
>few|TRBJ2-7|TRBV7-8|.
TGTGCCAGCAGCCCCGACAGTAGACGGGGGGCTTACGAGCAGTACTTC
CASSPDSRRGAYEQYF
>many|TRBJ2-2|TRBV12-5|.
TGTGCTAGTGGTTTGGGTCAGGGCGCGAACACCGGGGAGCTGTTTTTT
CASGLGQGANTGELFF
>few|TRBJ1-2|TRBV27|.
TGTGCCAGCAGTTTCGGCCGGGGCTATGGCTACACCTTC
CASSFGRGYGYTF
>.|TRBJ2-4|TRBV9|TRBD1
TGTGCCAGCAGCCGAGGGGGCGGCAAAAACATTCAGTACTTC
CASSRGGGKNIQYF
>many|TRBJ2-5|TRBV11-2|TRBD2
TGTGCCAGCAGCTTACGGACTAGCGGGAGAGGGGAGACCCAGTACTTC
CASSLRTSGRGETQYF
>many|TRBJ1-2|TRBV28|.
TGTGCCAGCACCTCAATTCGGGAGGGCTTGGGGTCTAGGGGCTACACCTTC
CASTSIREGLGSRGYTF
>.|TRBJ2-5|TRBV12-3/TRBV12-4|TRBD2
TGTGCCAGCAGTTTAACCCTAGCGGGCAACCAAGAGACCCAGTACTTC
CASSLTLAGNQETQYF
>many|TRBJ1-2|TRBV28|.
TGTGCCAGCGGGGTACAGGTAAAAGCTGGCTACACCTTC
CASGVQVKAGYTF
>few|TRBJ2-7|TRBV7-9|.
TGTGCCAGCGCCGCCGCGCGGGACCACCACTACGAGCAGTACTTC
CASAAARDHHYEQYF
>many|TRBJ1-2|TRBV30|.
TGTGCCTGGAGGACTCAGGGAACGGGGGGCTACACCTTC
CAWRTQGTGGYTF
>many|TRBJ1-1|TRBV6-6|.
TGTGCCAGCAGTTACTCTTTGGACGGAGTGAAGAACACTGAAGCTTTCTTT
CASSYSLDGVKNTEAFF
>many|TRBJ2-7|TRBV27|.
TGTGCCAGCAGTCCCCGGAGAGGGCCCCCCTACGAGCAGTACTTC
CASSPRRGPPYEQYF
>many|TRBJ1-1|TRBV20-1|.
TGCAGTGCTAGAGCTGAAGCTTTCTTT
CSARAEAFF
>.|TRBJ1-5|TRBV11-2|.
TGTGCCAGCAGCCCGAATGGGGGATATAGCAATCAGCCCCAGCATTTT
CASSPNGGYSNQPQHF
>.|TRBJ2-2|TRBV27|.
TGTGCCAGCAGTTTCCACAGGGGTCTCACCGGGGGGCTGTTTTTT
CASSFHRGLTGGLFF
>many|TRBJ2-7|TRBV7-2|.
TGTGCCAGCAGCTTCGGGACTGTTACCTACGAGCAGTACTTC
CASSFGTVTYEQYF
>many|TRBJ1-4|TRBV11-2|TRBD1
TGTGCCAGCAGCTTAGGGGACAGGGACGGGGAAAAACTGTTTTTT
CASSLGDRDGEKLFF
>many|TRBJ1-3|TRBV7-8|.
TGTGCCAGCAGCCCGGGGCACTCTGGAAACACCATATATTTT
CASSPGHSGNTIYF
>many|TRBJ2-7|TRBV15|TRBD2
TGTGCCACCAGCAGTGGGGCGGGAGGCTACGAGCAGTACTTC
CATSSGAGGYEQYF
>.|TRBJ2-2|TRBV9|TRBD2
TGTGCCAGCAGCGTCACTAGCGAGCCGAACACCGGGGAGCTGTTTTTT
CASSVTSEPNTGELFF
>once|TRBJ2-7|TRBV12-3/TRBV12-4|TRBD2
TGTGCCAGCAGTTCCACTGCTAGCGGGTTCTCCTACGAGCAGTACTTC
CASSSTASGFSYEQYF
>.|TRBJ2-6|TRBV20-1|.
TGCAGTGCTAGAGATGAGGGCAGGCTACGCTCTGGGGCCAACGTCCTGACTTTC
CSARDEGRLRSGANVLTF
>few|TRBJ2-2|TRBV29-1|.
TGCAGCGTTGAAGATCGCGAGGAAAGACCCACCGGGGAGCTGTTTTTT
CSVEDREERPTGELFF
>few|TRBJ1-2|TRBV14|.
TGTGCCAGCAGCCAAGATCGGGCATTTCAACTACCCAACTATGGCTACACCTTC
CASSQDRAFQLPNYGYTF
>few|TRBJ2-5|TRBV7-8|.
TGTGCCAGCAGCTTAGGTCCCGTTATGCGCGCCCAGTACTTC
CASSLGPVMRAQYF
>many|TRBJ2-7|TRBV6-1|TRBD1
TGTGCCAGCAGTATGGACAGGGCGCTCTACGAGCAGTACTTC
CASSMDRALYEQYF
>.|TRBJ2-6|TRBV11-2|.
TGTGCCAGCAGGAAACCGGGACTCCGGATAGGGGCCAACGTCCTGACTTTC
CASRKPGLRIGANVLTF
>few|TRBJ2-7|TRBV24-1|TRBD1
TGTGCCACCAGTGATTCATTCACAGGGGCGGACGAGCAGTACTTC
CATSDSFTGADEQYF
>.|TRBJ2-7|TRBV3-1|TRBD2
TGTGCCAGCAGCCCCGGACTAGCACGTTCGATCTCCTACGAGCAGTACTTC
CASSPGLARSISYEQYF
>few|TRBJ2-5|TRBV29-1|TRBD1
TGCAGCGTTGAAACAGGGGCGCAAGAGACCCAGTACTTC
CSVETGAQETQYF
>many|TRBJ2-2|TRBV7-8|TRBD2
TGTGCCAGCAGCTTAGGCAGATTTGAGCGGGAGTTGAGGACCGGGGAGCTGTTTTTT
CASSLGRFERELRTGELFF
>many|TRBJ2-3|TRBV10-1|.
TGCGCCAGCAGTGAGATGCGGGACCAAGGCACGCAGTATTTT
CASSEMRDQGTQYF